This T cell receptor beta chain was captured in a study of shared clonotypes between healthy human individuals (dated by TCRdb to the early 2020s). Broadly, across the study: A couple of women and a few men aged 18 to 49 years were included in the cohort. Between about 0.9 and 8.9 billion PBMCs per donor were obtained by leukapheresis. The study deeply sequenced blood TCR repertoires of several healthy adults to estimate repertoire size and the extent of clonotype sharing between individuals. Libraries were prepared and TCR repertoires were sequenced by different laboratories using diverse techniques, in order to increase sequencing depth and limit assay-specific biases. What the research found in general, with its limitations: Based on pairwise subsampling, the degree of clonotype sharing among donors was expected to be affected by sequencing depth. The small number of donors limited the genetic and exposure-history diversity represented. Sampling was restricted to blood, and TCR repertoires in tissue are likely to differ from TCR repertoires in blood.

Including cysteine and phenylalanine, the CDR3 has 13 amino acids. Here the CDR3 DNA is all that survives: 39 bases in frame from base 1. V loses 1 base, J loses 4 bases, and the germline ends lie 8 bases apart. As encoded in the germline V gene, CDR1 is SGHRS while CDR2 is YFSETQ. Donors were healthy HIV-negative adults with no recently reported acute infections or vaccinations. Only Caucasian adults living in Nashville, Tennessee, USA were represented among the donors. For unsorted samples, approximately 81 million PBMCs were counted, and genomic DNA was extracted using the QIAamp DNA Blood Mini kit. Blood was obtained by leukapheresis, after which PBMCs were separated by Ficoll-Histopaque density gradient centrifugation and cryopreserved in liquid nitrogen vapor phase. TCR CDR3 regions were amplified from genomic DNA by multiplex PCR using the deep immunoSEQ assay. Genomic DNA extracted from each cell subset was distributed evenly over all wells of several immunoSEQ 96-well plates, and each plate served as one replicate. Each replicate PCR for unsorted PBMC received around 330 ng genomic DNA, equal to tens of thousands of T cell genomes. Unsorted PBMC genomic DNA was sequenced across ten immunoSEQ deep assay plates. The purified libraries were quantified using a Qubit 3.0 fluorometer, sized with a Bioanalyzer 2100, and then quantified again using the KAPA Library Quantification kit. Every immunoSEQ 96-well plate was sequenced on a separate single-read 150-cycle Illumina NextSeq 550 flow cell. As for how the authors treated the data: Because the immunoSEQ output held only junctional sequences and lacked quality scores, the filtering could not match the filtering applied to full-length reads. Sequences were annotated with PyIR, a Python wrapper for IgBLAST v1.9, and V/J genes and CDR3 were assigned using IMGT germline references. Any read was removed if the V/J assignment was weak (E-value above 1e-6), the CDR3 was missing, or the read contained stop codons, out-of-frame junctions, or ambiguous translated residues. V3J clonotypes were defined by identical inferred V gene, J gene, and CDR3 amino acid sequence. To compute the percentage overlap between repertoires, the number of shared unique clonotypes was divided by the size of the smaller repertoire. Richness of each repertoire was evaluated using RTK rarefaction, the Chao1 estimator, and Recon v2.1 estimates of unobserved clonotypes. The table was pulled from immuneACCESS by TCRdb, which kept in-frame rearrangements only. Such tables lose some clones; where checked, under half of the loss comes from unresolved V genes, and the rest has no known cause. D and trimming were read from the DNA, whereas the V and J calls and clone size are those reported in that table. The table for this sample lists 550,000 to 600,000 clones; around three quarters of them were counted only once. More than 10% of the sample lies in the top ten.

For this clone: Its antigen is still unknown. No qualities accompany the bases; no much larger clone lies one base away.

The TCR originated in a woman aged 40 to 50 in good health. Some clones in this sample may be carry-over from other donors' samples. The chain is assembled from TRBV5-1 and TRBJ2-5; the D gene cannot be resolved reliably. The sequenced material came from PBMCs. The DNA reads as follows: TGCGCCAGCAGCTTGAGGCGTGCAGAGACCCAGTACTTC. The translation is CASSLRRAETQYF.